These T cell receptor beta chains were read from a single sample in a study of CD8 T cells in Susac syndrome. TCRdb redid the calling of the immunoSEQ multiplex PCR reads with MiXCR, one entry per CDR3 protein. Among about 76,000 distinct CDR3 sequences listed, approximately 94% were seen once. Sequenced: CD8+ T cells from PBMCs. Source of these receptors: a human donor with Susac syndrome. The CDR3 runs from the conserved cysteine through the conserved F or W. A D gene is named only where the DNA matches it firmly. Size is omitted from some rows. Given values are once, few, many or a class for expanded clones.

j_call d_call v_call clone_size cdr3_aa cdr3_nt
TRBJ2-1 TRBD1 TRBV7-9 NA CASSLLTGGYEQFF TGTGCCAGCAGCTTATTAACAGGGGGCTATGAGCAGTTCTTC
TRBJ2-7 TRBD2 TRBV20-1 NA CSFRGEAPYEQYF TGCAGCTTTCGGGGGGAGGCTCCATACGAGCAGTACTTC
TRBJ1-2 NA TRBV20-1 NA CSASPPRGDHGYTF TGCAGTGCTAGCCCGCCCCGGGGGGATCATGGCTACACCTTC
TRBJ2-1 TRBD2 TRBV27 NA CASSPLAGGLNEQFF TGTGCCAGCAGTCCCCTAGCGGGAGGATTGAATGAGCAGTTCTTC
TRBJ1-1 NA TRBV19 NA CASSMNKNTEAFF TGTGCCAGTAGTATGAACAAGAACACTGAAGCTTTCTTT
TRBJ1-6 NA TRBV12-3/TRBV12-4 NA CASSMGTENSPLHF TGTGCCAGCAGTATGGGGACGGAGAATTCACCCCTCCACTTT
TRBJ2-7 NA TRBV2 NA CASREWHSYEQYF TGTGCCAGCAGAGAGTGGCACTCCTACGAGCAGTACTTC
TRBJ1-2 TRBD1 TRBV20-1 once CSAIDRADYGYTF TGCAGTGCTATCGACAGGGCCGACTATGGCTACACCTTC
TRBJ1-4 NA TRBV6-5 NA CASSYDMSSASANEKLFF TGTGCCAGCAGTTACGATATGTCGTCGGCATCGGCTAATGAAAAACTGTTTTTT
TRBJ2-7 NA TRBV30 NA CAWSATFVGEAREQYF TGTGCCTGGAGTGCCACCTTTGTGGGGGAAGCCCGCGAGCAGTACTTC
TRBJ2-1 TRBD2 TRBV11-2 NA CASSLRGILAGWDNEQFF TGTGCCAGCAGCTTAAGGGGTATACTAGCGGGTTGGGACAATGAGCAGTTCTTC
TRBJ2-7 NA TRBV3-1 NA CASSQQRSYEQYF TGTGCCAGCAGCCAACAGAGATCCTACGAGCAGTACTTC
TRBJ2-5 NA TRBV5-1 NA CASSTSGQQETQYF TGCGCCAGCAGCACAAGTGGACAGCAAGAGACCCAGTACTTC
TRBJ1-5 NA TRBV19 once CASSIWGLNQPQHF TGTGCCAGTAGTATATGGGGTCTCAATCAGCCCCAGCATTTT
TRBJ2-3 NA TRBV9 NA CASSPTQGTTDTQYF TGTGCCAGCAGCCCAACACAGGGAACCACAGATACGCAGTATTTT
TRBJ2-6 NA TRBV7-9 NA CASSSRTFAVSGANVLTF TGTGCCAGCAGCTCGAGGACCTTCGCCGTCTCTGGGGCCAACGTCCTGACTTTC
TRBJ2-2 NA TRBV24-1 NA CATSDFTGGELFF TGTGCCACCAGTGATTTTACGGGTGGGGAGCTGTTTTTT
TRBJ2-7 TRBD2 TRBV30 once CAWSSRTSGSSYEQYF TGTGCCTGGAGTTCCCGGACTAGCGGGAGCTCCTACGAGCAGTACTTC
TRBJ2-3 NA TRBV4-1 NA CASSAIGLPSTDTQYF TGCGCCAGCAGCGCGATCGGGCTTCCCTCCACAGATACGCAGTATTTT
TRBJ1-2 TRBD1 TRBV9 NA CASSPQTGLANYGYTF TGTGCCAGCAGCCCCCAGACAGGGTTGGCTAACTATGGCTACACCTTC
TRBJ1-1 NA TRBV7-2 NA CASSLDRNAEAFF TGTGCCAGCAGCTTAGACAGAAATGCTGAAGCTTTCTTT
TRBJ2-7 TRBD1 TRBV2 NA CASSAGGSPSYEQYF TGTGCCAGCAGTGCAGGGGGTTCTCCCTCCTACGAGCAGTACTTC
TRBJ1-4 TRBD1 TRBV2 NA CASRTGTAGEKLFF TGTGCCAGCAGGACAGGGACGGCAGGTGAAAAACTGTTTTTT
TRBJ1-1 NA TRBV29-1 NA CSVGWENTEAFF TGCAGCGTTGGGTGGGAGAACACTGAAGCTTTCTTT
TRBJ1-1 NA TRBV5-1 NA CASSFVDRKNTEAFF TGCGCCAGCAGCTTCGTTGACAGGAAAAACACTGAAGCTTTCTTT
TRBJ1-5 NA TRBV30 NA CAWRGKGSNQPQHF TGTGCCTGGAGAGGCAAGGGTAGCAATCAGCCCCAGCATTTT
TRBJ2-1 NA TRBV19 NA CASSIGSPMGAYNEQFF TGTGCCAGTAGTATCGGTTCCCCGATGGGGGCGTACAATGAGCAGTTCTTC
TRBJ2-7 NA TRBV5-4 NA CASGIDPNGAYEQYF TGTGCCAGCGGGATCGACCCGAACGGGGCTTACGAGCAGTACTTC
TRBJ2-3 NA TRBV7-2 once CASSLSSTIPDTQYF TGTGCCAGCAGCTTATCGTCCACAATCCCAGATACGCAGTATTTT
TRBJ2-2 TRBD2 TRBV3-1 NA CASSQVSWLAGPNTGELFF TGTGCCAGCAGCCAAGTGAGCTGGCTAGCGGGGCCGAACACCGGGGAGCTGTTTTTT
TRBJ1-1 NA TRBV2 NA CASSESFSGARMNTEAFF TGTGCCAGCAGTGAATCCTTCTCAGGGGCGAGGATGAACACTGAAGCTTTCTTT
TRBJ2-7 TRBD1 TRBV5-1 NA CASSVQTGGSYEQYF TGCGCCAGCAGCGTGCAGACAGGGGGCTCCTACGAGCAGTACTTC
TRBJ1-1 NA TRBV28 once CASSRHQVNTEAFF TGTGCCAGCAGTCGACATCAGGTTAACACTGAAGCTTTCTTT
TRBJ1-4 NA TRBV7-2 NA CASSSFTTTNEKLFF TGTGCCAGCAGCTCCTTCACAACAACTAATGAAAAACTGTTTTTT
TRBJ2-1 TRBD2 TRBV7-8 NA CASSMLWTSGVISSYNEQFF TGTGCCAGCAGCATGCTATGGACTAGCGGGGTCATTAGCTCCTACAATGAGCAGTTCTTC
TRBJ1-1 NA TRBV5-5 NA CASTPLNDDTEAFF TGTGCCAGCACCCCCTTGAATGATGACACTGAAGCTTTCTTT
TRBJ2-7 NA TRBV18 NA CASSPPGLNEQYF TGTGCCAGCTCACCACCTGGACTCAACGAGCAGTACTTC
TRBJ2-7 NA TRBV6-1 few CASIPDAYPPYEQYF TGTGCCAGCATCCCGGACGCCTACCCCCCCTACGAGCAGTACTTC
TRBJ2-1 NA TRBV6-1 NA CASSPLRTDTNEQFF TGTGCCAGCAGTCCCCTCCGGACGGACACGAATGAGCAGTTCTTC
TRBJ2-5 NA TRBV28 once CASSTLSRKTQYF TGTGCCAGCAGCACTCTGAGCAGGAAGACCCAGTACTTC